One and the same sample provided the 23 T cell receptor beta chains below, sequenced in a study of blood T cells in healthy people across ages. The authors ran a second PCR of roughly 7 to 11 cycles using a sample-barcoded 5' primer and a J-beta primer mix. From the 5' RACE reads, TCRdb called clonotypes with MiXCR, one entry per CDR3 protein. This table holds approximately 1,700,000 distinct CDR3 sequences, about two fifths found once. Input material: blood. The receptors derive from a human donor in good health.

The chain combines TRBV28 with TRBJ2-7; D is unclear. V was clipped by 7 bases and J by 3 bases, with 10 bases between them. CDR3 size: 12 residues. Germline CDR1 and CDR2: MDHEN and SYDVKM. The CDR3 region has the DNA TGTGCCAGCACGGGCAGTTACTACGAGCAGTACTTC. Its translation is CASTGSYYEQYF.

This clonotype was recorded a few times. The chain has TRBV7-3 and TRBJ1-1; D perhaps matches TRBD1 (6 bases). This CDR3 has 15 residues. The ends were cut back, 5 bases at V and 0 bases at J, with 13 bases in the middle. The germline V gene has CDR1 SGHTA and CDR2 FQGTGA. For the CDR3, the DNA is TGTGCCAGCAGCCCACAGGGCGGATTGAACACTGAAGCTTTCTTT. Amino acids: CASSPQGGLNTEAFF.

The J gene is TRBJ1-4, the V gene TRBV2; D gene uncertain. The CDR3 is 16 amino acids. Trimming left V 1 base short and J 0 bases short, with 9 bases between. CDR1 SNHLY and CDR2 FYNNEI come from the germline V gene. CDR3 bases: TGTGCCAGCAGTGAAGACCAGGTTGCAACTAATGAAAAACTGTTTTTT. This encodes CASSEDQVATNEKLFF.

This chain joins TRBV4-2 and TRBJ1-5; no clear D gene. Germline CDR1 and CDR2: LGHNA and YNFKEQ. V lost 4 bases, J lost 0 bases, and 13 bases lay in between. There are 16 residues in the CDR3. The CDR3 protein is CASSPAIGYSNQPQHF. The CDR3 nucleotides read TGTGCCAGCAGCCCAGCCATCGGATATAGCAATCAGCCCCAGCATTTT.

The chain combines TRBV25-1 with TRBJ2-5, with 12 bases lining up with TRBD2. CDR1 is MGHDK and CDR2 is SYGVNS in the germline V gene. J was trimmed by 5 bases and V by 4 bases; bases with no gene match: 8. The CDR3 consists of 16 residues. CDR3 loop: CASSGTSGGLRETQYF. CDR3 DNA sequence: TGTGCCAGCAGTGGAACTAGCGGGGGGCTTCGGGAGACCCAGTACTTC.

The genes are TRBV4-3 and TRBJ2-3, with 8 bases fitting TRBD1. The CDR3 covers 16 residues. With V trimmed by 0 bases and J by 5 bases, 7 bases remained unmatched. Germline CDR1 reads LGHNA; CDR2 reads YSLEER. In DNA form, the CDR3 reads TGCGCCAGCAGCCAAGAAAAAGGGACAGGCGTAGATACGCAGTATTTT. Protein sequence: CASSQEKGTGVDTQYF.

This clonotype has a handful of counts. The gene calls are TRBV3-1 and TRBJ2-4; 10 nucleotides match TRBD1. There are 14 residues in the CDR3. Germline loops: CDR1 LGHDT, CDR2 YNNKEL (reference sequence). V was clipped by 1 base and J by 14 bases; unmatched bases: 8. CDR3 nucleotide sequence: TGTGCCAGCAGCCAAGTGGGGACAGGGGTCTACGAGTACTTC. Translation: CASSQVGTGVYEYF.

The genes are TRBV7-2 and TRBJ2-1; D ambiguous. The J call may be wrong; the DNA end is better matched by TRBJ2-7. Germline CDR1 SGHTA, CDR2 FQGNSA. CDR3 length: 12 amino acids. The CDR3 DNA reads as TGTGCCAGCAGCTTAGACGACAACGAGCAGTACTTC. Translated: CASSLDDNEQYF.

The chain joins TRBV20-1 to TRBJ2-7; D is unclear. Germline lookup yields CDR1 DFQATT and CDR2 SNEGSKA (reference sequence). V lost 4 bases and J lost 4, with 11 bases in between. The CDR3 runs to 12 residues. CDR3 DNA: TGCAGTGCTACCCCTGACCTGTACGAGCAGTACTTC. As protein: CSATPDLYEQYF.

J is TRBJ2-1 and V is TRBV12-3 or TRBV12-4; 7 nucleotides align to TRBD2. CDR3 length equals 15 residues. The ends lost 6 bases at V and 3 bases at J; junction bases unmatched: 8. CDR3 DNA: TGTGCCAGCAGACCCCAGGCTAGCGGCTACAATGAGCAGTTCTTC. Its translation: CASRPQASGYNEQFF.

This chain links TRBV20-1 with TRBJ1-6; TRBD1 matches 10 bases. Trimming removed 6 bases from V and 7 bases from J; junction bases left unmatched: 6. CDR3 length: 14 residues. Germline V gene sequence: CDR1 DFQATT, CDR2 SNEGSKA (reference sequence). CDR3 loop: CSALPGQGNSPLHF. DNA for the CDR3: TGCAGTGCCTTACCGGGACAGGGGAATTCACCCCTCCACTTT.

This chain uses TRBV2 with TRBJ1-2; TRBD1 is a possible D gene (5 bases). This CDR3 has 14 residues. CDR1 and CDR2 (germline): SNHLY, FYNNEI. Trimming took off 4 bases at V and 6 bases at J, with 15 bases between the two ends. CDR3 in amino acids: CASSGTKIGDGYTF. CDR3 bases: TGTGCCAGCAGTGGGACAAAAATAGGGGATGGCTACACCTTC.

The J gene is TRBJ2-5, the V gene TRBV7-9, with D unclear. The V gene lost 3 bases and the J gene lost 5 bases, with 19 bases spanning the gap. This CDR3 contains 16 residues. The germline CDR1 and CDR2 sequences are SEHNR and FQNEAQ (reference sequence). The CDR3 sequence: CASSFESDPGWETQYF. In DNA form, the CDR3 reads TGTGCCAGCAGCTTTGAATCCGACCCTGGTTGGGAGACCCAGTACTTC.

The genes are TRBV27 and TRBJ1-2; D is undetermined. V was trimmed by 1 base and J by 8 bases, leaving 17 bases between them. The CDR3 covers 15 residues. Germline loops: CDR1 MNHEY, CDR2 SMNVEV (reference sequence). For the CDR3, the DNA is TGTGCCAGCAGTTTATTCCCGGGATCCTCCGGCGGCTACACCTTC. This encodes CASSLFPGSSGGYTF.

This clonotype came up many times. V usage is TRBV27 and J usage is TRBJ2-7, with 13 bases lining up with TRBD2. Germline values: CDR1 MNHEY, CDR2 SMNVEV (reference sequence). V was pared by 7 bases and J by 1 base, with 1 base of the junction left unmatched. The CDR3 is made up of 14 amino acids. Here the CDR3 reads CASKLAGGSYEQYF. Written as DNA, the CDR3 is TGTGCCAGCAAACTAGCGGGGGGGTCCTACGAGCAGTACTTC.

This clonotype was seen more than once but under ten times. The CDR3 here is CASSRGQALNTEAFF. CDR3 DNA: TGTGCCAGCAGTCGCGGACAGGCACTGAACACTGAAGCTTTCTTT. The gene calls are TRBV6-6 and TRBJ1-1; 7 bases are shared with TRBD1. There are 15 residues in the CDR3. Unmatched junction bases numbered 6, after V lost 5 bases and J lost 0 bases. Germline V gives CDR1 MNHNY, CDR2 SVGAGI (reference sequence).

The rearrangement joins TRBV20-1 to TRBJ2-7, with 8 bases identical to TRBD2. CDR1 and CDR2 (germline): DFQATT, SNEGSKA (reference sequence). V gave up 2 bases and J gave up 3 bases; unmatched junction bases: 3. The CDR3 is 13 amino acids. The DNA for the CDR3 is TGCAGTGCTAGACACGGGGGGGACTACGAGCAGTACTTC. Protein: CSARHGGDYEQYF.

The CDR3 coding sequence is TGCAGCGCCCCGCTGGCGGCCAGGGGTGCCGGCCCCCAGTACTTC. Translated: CSAPLAARGAGPQYF. V is TRBV29-1 and J is TRBJ2-5; a possible D gene is TRBD1 (6 bases). Germline lookup yields CDR1 SQVTM and CDR2 ANQGSEA. The V gene lost 7 bases and the J gene lost 9 bases, with 27 bases spanning the gap. CDR3 length: 15 residues.

The chain joins TRBV20-1 to TRBJ2-3; D may be TRBD1 or TRBD2 (6 bases each). The ends were cut back, 4 bases at V and 2 bases at J, with 13 bases in the middle. The CDR3 totals 14 residues. Germline V lookup: CDR1 DFQATT, CDR2 SNEGSKA (reference sequence). The CDR3 is CSAMRGAFTDTQYF. CDR3 nucleotide sequence: TGCAGTGCTATGAGGGGGGCTTTCACAGATACGCAGTATTTT.

This clonotype was recorded a few times. This chain connects TRBV7-6 to TRBJ1-2; 9 bases match TRBD1. Per the germline V gene, CDR1 is SGHVS and CDR2 is FNYEAQ. The CDR3 consists of 16 residues. Losses at the gene ends were 5 bases for V and 6 bases for J; bases not matched to a gene: 13. In DNA form, the CDR3 reads TGTGCCAGCAGCCCGGTCACAGGGGGCCTTAAAAATGGCTACACCTTC. It yields the protein CASSPVTGGLKNGYTF. Using reference TRBV7-6 and TRBJ1-2 for the parts outside the CDR3, the full variable domain is GAGVSQSPRYKVTKRGQDVALRCDPISGHVSLYWYRQALGQGPEFLTYFNYEAQQDKSGLPNDRFSAERPEGSISTLTIQRTEQRDSAMYRCASSPVTGGLKNGYTFGSGTRLTVV.

V gene TRBV6-6 combines with J gene TRBJ1-1; TRBD1 is a possible D gene (5 bases). CDR3 length: 14 residues. Per germline, CDR1 MNHNY and CDR2 SVGAGI (reference sequence). The germline V and J ends were trimmed by 2 bases and 2 bases, with 9 bases remaining between them. The CDR3 reads CASSYRQQNTEAFF. DNA for the CDR3: TGTGCCAGCAGTTACAGACAGCAAAACACTGAAGCTTTCTTT.

The gene calls are TRBV3-1 and TRBJ2-5, with 8 nucleotides matching TRBD1. Germline-derived CDR1 and CDR2 are LGHDT and YNNKEL (reference sequence). The CDR3 contains 15 residues. The V and J ends lost 1 base and 1 base, in that order; junction bases with no gene match: 2. The CDR3 DNA reads as TGTGCCAGCAGCCAAGGGACAGGGACCCAAGAGACCCAGTACTTC. It specifies CASSQGTGTQETQYF.

This clonotype was picked up a small number of times. V and J are TRBV7-3 and TRBJ2-3; D possibly corresponds to TRBD1 (6 bases). Germline assignment: CDR1 SGHTA and CDR2 FQGTGA. V was clipped by 0 bases and J by 14 bases, with 15 bases between them. This CDR3 has 13 residues. The CDR3 loop is CASSLTRDNRWYF. The DNA of the CDR3 is TGTGCCAGCAGCTTAACCCGGGACAATCGTTGGTATTTT. The full variable domain, completed using reference TRBV7-3 and TRBJ2-3, is GAGVSQTPSNKVTEKGKYVELRCDPISGHTALYWYRQSLGQGPEFLIYFQGTGAADDSGLPNDRFFAVRPEGSVSTLKIQRTERGDSAVYLCASSLTRDNRWYFGPGTRLTVL.